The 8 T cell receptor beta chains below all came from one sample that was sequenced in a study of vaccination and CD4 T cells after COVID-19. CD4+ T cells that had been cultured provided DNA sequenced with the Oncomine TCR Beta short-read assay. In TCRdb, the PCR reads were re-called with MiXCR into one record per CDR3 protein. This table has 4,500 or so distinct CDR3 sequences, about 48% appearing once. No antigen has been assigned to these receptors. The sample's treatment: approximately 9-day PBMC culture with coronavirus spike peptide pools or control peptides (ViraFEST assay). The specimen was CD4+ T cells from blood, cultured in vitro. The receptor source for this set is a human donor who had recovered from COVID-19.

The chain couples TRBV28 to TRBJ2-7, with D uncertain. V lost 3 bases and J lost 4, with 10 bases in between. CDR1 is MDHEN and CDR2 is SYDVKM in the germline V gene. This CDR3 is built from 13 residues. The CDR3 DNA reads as TGTGCCAGCAGTTTGCCGATGGGGTACGAGCAGTACTTC. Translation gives CASSLPMGYEQYF.

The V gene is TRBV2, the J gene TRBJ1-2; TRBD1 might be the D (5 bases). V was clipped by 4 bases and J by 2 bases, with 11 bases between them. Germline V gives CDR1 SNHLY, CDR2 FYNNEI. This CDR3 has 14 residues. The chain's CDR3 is CASSVQGSNYGYTF. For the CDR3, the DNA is TGTGCCAGCAGTGTCCAGGGTTCAAACTATGGCTACACCTTC.

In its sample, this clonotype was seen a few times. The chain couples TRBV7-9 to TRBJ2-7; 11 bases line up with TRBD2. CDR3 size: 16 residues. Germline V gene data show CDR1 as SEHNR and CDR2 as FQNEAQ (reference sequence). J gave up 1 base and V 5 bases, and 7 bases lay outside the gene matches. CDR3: CASSALLAGGSYEQYF. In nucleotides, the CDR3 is TGTGCCAGCAGCGCACTTCTAGCGGGAGGTTCCTACGAGCAGTACTTC.

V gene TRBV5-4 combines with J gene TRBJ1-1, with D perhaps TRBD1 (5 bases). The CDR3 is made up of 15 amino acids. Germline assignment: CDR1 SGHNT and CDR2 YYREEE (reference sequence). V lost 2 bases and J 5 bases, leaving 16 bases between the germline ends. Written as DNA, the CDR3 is TGTGCCAGCAGCTTCCTTCGGGGGGGAGCGACTGAAGCTTTCTTT. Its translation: CASSFLRGGATEAFF.

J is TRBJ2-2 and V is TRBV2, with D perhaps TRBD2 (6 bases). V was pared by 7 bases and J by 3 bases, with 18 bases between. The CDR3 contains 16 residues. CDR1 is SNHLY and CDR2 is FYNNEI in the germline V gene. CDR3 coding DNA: TGTGCCAGCACGGCGGGGTCCGCTAGGGACACCGGGGAGCTGTTTTTT. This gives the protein CASTAGSARDTGELFF.

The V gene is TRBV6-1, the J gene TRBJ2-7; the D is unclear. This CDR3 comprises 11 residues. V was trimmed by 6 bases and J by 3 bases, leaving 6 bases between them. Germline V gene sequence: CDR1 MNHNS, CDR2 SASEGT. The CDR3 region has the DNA TGTGCCAGCAGCCGATACTACGAGCAGTACTTC. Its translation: CASSRYYEQYF.

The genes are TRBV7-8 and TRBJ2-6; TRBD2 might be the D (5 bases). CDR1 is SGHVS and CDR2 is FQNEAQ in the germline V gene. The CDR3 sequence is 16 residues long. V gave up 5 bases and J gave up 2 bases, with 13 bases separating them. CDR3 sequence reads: CASSPRPGTGANVLTF. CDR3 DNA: TGTGCCAGCAGCCCAAGGCCGGGGACTGGGGCCAACGTCCTGACTTTC.

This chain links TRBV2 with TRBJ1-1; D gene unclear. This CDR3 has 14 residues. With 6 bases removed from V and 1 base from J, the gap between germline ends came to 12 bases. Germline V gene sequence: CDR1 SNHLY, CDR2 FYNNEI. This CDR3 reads CASRELLQNTEAFF. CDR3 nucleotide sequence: TGTGCCAGCAGGGAACTACTTCAGAACACTGAAGCTTTCTTT.